This section outlines one TCR beta chain sequence together with its context. Its antigen remains unidentified. The study defined stable Graves' hyperthyroidism as no ophthalmopathy progression within 18 months. The data were taken from a study of T cells in Graves' hyperthyroidism and ophthalmopathy. On the study more broadly: The blood sample was taken at first diagnosis, before treatment began.

The CDR3 regions of TCR beta were amplified from RNA transcripts. The HTBI set primed first-round TCR CDR3 RT-PCR. TCRdb analysed the multiplex PCR reads with MiXCR anew, one entry per CDR3 protein. Among 450,000 to 650,000 distinct CDR3 sequences listed, less than 25% were seen once. Study-wide results and limits: Blood also contained most expanded thyroid clonotypes above 0.001.

V gave up 5 bases and J gave up 3 bases, with 8 bases separating them. The CDR3 is made up of 12 amino acids. CDR1 is SGDLS, CDR2 YYNGEE, per germline. This sequence originates from a man aged 18 to 35 with Graves' hyperthyroidism. The gene calls are TRBV9 and TRBJ1-2; D not resolved. The sequenced sample was blood. The CDR3 spells CASRARDYGYTF. The CDR3, as DNA: TGTGCCAGCAGAGCAAGAGACTATGGCTACACCTTC.